The clone carrying this T cell receptor beta chain has a handful of counts. Its antigen is still unknown. Disease lasting under 3 months, a NOSPECS grade of at least 4, and a Clinical Activity Score of at least 3 were features of the ophthalmopathy patients. This record belongs to a study of T cells in Graves' hyperthyroidism and ophthalmopathy. General study findings and limits: Patients with ophthalmopathy were separated from those with stable hyperthyroidism by a 13 V-J model.

TCR beta CDR3 regions were amplified from RNA. The study used the HTBI primer set for a first-round RT-PCR of the TCR CDR3. MiXCR was run by TCRdb on the multiplex PCR reads, yielding one entry per CDR3 protein. Of hundreds of thousands of distinct CDR3 sequences in the sample, less than 25% were seen once. The receptor comes from a man younger than 40 with Graves' ophthalmopathy. The sample consisted of blood.

CDR3 in amino acids: CASSPSGRTSTDTQYF. The CDR3 DNA sequence: TGTGCCAGCAGCCCTAGCGGGAGGACTAGCACAGATACGCAGTATTTT. The rearrangement links TRBV2 to TRBJ2-3; 11 nucleotides align to TRBD2. The CDR3 contains 16 residues. The trim removed 6 bases at V and 0 bases at J, leaving 5 bases unmatched. In germline, CDR1 is SNHLY, CDR2 FYNNEI.